The 25 T cell receptor beta chains in this list originate from one sample, sequenced in a study of molecular identifiers for immune sequencing clone quantification. One entry per CDR3 protein results from TCRdb running MiXCR on the PCR reads. The sample carries roughly 100,000 distinct CDR3 sequences, 30% to 45% recorded once. Sequencing input: naive CD8+ T cells from blood, with Jurkat cell RNA spiked in. Indicated subset: FACS-sorted CD8+CD4-CCR7+CD45RA+ naive T cells. The source is a human donor in good health. Some libraries in this study had Jurkat cell RNA spiked in.

V gene TRBV5-6 combines with J gene TRBJ2-7, with TRBD1 matching 7 bases. This CDR3 is 14 amino acids long. Per germline, CDR1 SGHDT and CDR2 YYEEEE. Trimming cost V 0 bases and J 8 bases; bases outside gene matches: 8. Here the CDR3 reads CASSLGTGDPQQYF. The CDR3 DNA sequence: TGTGCCAGCAGCTTGGGGACAGGCGACCCTCAGCAGTACTTC. Using reference TRBV5-6 and TRBJ2-7 for the parts outside the CDR3, the full variable domain is DAGVTQSPTHLIKTRGQQVTLRCSPKSGHDTVSWYQQALGQGPQFIFQYYEEEERQRGNFPDRFSGHQFPNYSSELNVNALLLGDSALYLCASSLGTGDPQQYFGPGTRLTVT.

This clonotype was observed a handful of times. V and J are TRBV20-1 and TRBJ1-5; tentatively, D is TRBD1 (5 bases). Germline V gives CDR1 DFQATT, CDR2 SNEGSKA (reference sequence). CDR3 length: 15 amino acids. Trimming cost V 2 bases and J 6 bases, with 17 bases left between them. The CDR3 loop is CSARPGRMGGQPQHF. In DNA form, the CDR3 reads TGCAGTGCTAGACCGGGACGTATGGGGGGTCAGCCCCAGCATTTT.

This clonotype turned up a few times. The chain joins TRBV28 to TRBJ2-3; 11 nucleotides line up with TRBD2. V dropped 5 bases and J dropped 3; count of bases not matched to a gene: 7. From germline, CDR1 is MDHEN and CDR2 SYDVKM. The CDR3 covers 16 residues. The CDR3 coding sequence is TGTGCCAGCAGTCCCCAGGGACTAGCGGAGACAGATACGCAGTATTTT. Translation: CASSPQGLAETDTQYF.

This clonotype occurred a few times. V usage is TRBV19 and J usage is TRBJ2-3, with TRBD2 identical over 12 bases. The junction had 3 bases not matched to a gene; V was cut back by 3 bases and J by 2 bases. The CDR3 totals 16 residues. In germline, CDR1 is LNHDA, CDR2 SQIVND (reference sequence). CDR3 in amino acids: CASSMLAGGFTDTQYF. The CDR3 DNA sequence: TGTGCCAGTAGTATGCTAGCGGGAGGGTTCACAGATACGCAGTATTTT.

This chain links TRBV7-2 with TRBJ2-3, with TRBD2 identical over 10 bases. With 6 bases clipped from V and 2 bases from J, the junction kept 5 bases outside the gene matches. This CDR3 region has 15 residues. CDR1 is SGHTA, CDR2 FQGNSA, per germline. The DNA for the CDR3 is TGTGCCAGCAGAGTAGCGGGAGGCAACACAGATACGCAGTATTTT. As protein: CASRVAGGNTDTQYF.

This clonotype was seen more than once but under ten times. V is TRBV9 and J is TRBJ2-7; 9 bases are shared with TRBD2. Germline loops: CDR1 SGDLS, CDR2 YYNGEE. The CDR3 is 15 amino acids. The junction had 6 bases not matched to a gene; V was cut back by 3 bases and J by 2 bases. The CDR3 spells CASSAAGGTAYEQYF. For the CDR3, the DNA is TGTGCCAGCAGCGCGGCGGGGGGGACCGCCTACGAGCAGTACTTC.

This chain uses TRBV4-3 with TRBJ2-7; D may match TRBD1 or TRBD2 (6 bases each). Germline V gene sequence: CDR1 LGHNA, CDR2 YSLEER. Trimming left V 4 bases short and J 7 bases short, with 20 bases between. This CDR3 spans 15 amino acids. The CDR3 sequence is CASSPLWGEGGEQYF. CDR3 nucleotides: TGCGCCAGCAGCCCATTATGGGGGGAAGGGGGAGAGCAGTACTTC.

This clonotype has more than one count but fewer than ten. The rearrangement links TRBV6-5 to TRBJ2-2; possible D gene TRBD2, 5 bases. Trimming took off 8 bases at V and 5 bases at J, with 15 bases between the two ends. Germline V gene lookup returns CDR1 MNHEY and CDR2 SVGAGI. CDR3 length equals 14 residues. CDR3 DNA sequence: TGTGCCAGCGGTAAAAACAGCGGAACCGGGGAGCTGTTTTTT. Translated, it gives CASGKNSGTGELFF.

The genes are TRBV18 and TRBJ1-5; no definite D call. This CDR3 contains 15 residues. The germline CDR1 and CDR2 sequences are KGHSH and LQKENI. Trimming removed 6 bases from V and 7 bases from J, with 19 bases in between. CDR3 sequence: CASSPAPPIKQPQHF. The CDR3 nucleotides read TGTGCCAGCTCCCCAGCCCCCCCGATCAAGCAGCCCCAGCATTTT.

This chain uses TRBV7-9 with TRBJ2-7; 7 bases agree with TRBD1. The V gene end was trimmed by 4 bases and the J gene end by 3 bases; junction bases not matched to a gene: 9. The CDR3 is 15 amino acids. CDR1 SEHNR and CDR2 FQNEAQ come from the germline V gene (reference sequence). DNA of the CDR3: TGTGCCAGCAGCTCCCCCGGGACAGTAATCTACGAGCAGTACTTC. Translated, it gives CASSSPGTVIYEQYF.

This clonotype was recorded a few times. This CDR3 reads CASSLDGMGSGGYTF. CDR3 DNA sequence: TGTGCCAGCAGCTTAGATGGTATGGGTTCTGGTGGCTACACCTTC. The chain joins TRBV7-2 to TRBJ1-2; D ambiguous. V was pared by 1 base and J by 7 bases, with 16 bases between. Germline V gene sequence: CDR1 SGHTA, CDR2 FQGNSA. This CDR3 has 15 amino acids.

This clonotype was counted only a few times. The V call is TRBV27, the J call TRBJ1-4; 8 positions match TRBD1. CDR1 is MNHEY and CDR2 is SMNVEV in the germline V gene (reference sequence). V lost 5 bases to trimming and J lost 3 bases; unmatched junction nucleotides: 5. The CDR3 has 15 amino acids. CDR3 nucleotide sequence: TGTGCCAGCAGTCGCAGGGGGCCGGCTAATGAAAAACTGTTTTTT. Amino acid sequence: CASSRRGPANEKLFF.

This clonotype has at least ten counts. The chain links TRBV28 to TRBJ1-6; no clear D gene. Germline values: CDR1 MDHEN, CDR2 SYDVKM. V was cut by 2 bases and J by 0 bases, with 8 bases left in between. This CDR3 is built from 16 residues. The CDR3 loop is CASSLIRGSYNSPLHF. In nucleotides, the CDR3 is TGTGCCAGCAGTTTAATCCGTGGCTCCTATAATTCACCCCTCCACTTT.

This chain joins TRBV6-5 and TRBJ2-2, with 7 bases lining up with TRBD2. Germline V CDR1 and CDR2: MNHEY, SVGAGI. The CDR3 consists of 16 residues. J lost 6 bases, V lost 6 bases, and 13 bases had no gene match. The CDR3 is CASSLLTSETPGELFF. The DNA of the CDR3 is TGTGCCAGCAGCCTGTTAACTAGCGAGACGCCCGGGGAGCTGTTTTTT.

V is TRBV4-2 and J is TRBJ2-5; no clear D gene. Trimming took off 1 base at V and 2 bases at J, with 2 bases between the two ends. The V gene's germline CDR1 is LGHNA and CDR2 YNFKEQ. There are 12 residues in the CDR3. The CDR3 region has the DNA TGTGCCAGCAGCCAAGGACAAGAGACCCAGTACTTC. It encodes CASSQGQETQYF.

The rearrangement links TRBV25-1 to TRBJ2-1, with 8 positions matching TRBD2. V lost 3 bases to trimming and J lost 4 bases; unmatched junction nucleotides: 5. The CDR3 totals 15 residues. Germline V CDR1 and CDR2: MGHDK, SYGVNS. The DNA for the CDR3 is TGTGCCAGCAGTGATACTAGCGGCCCTTACAATGAGCAGTTCTTC. Its translation is CASSDTSGPYNEQFF.

Concerning this clonotype: One junction end disagrees with the germline gene, perhaps due to a read error. The chain combines TRBV28 with TRBJ2-5, with TRBD2 identical over 10 bases. The CDR3 is 16 residues long. In germline, CDR1 is MDHEN, CDR2 SYDVKM. DNA for the CDR3: TGTGCCAGCAGTCCCTGGACTAGCGGAGCCCAAGAGCCCCAGTACTTC. This translates into CASSPWTSGAQEPQYF.

The table lists this clonotype with a few counts. V is TRBV25-1 and J is TRBJ2-2, with D uncertain. The CDR3 covers 16 residues. Trimming shortened V by 4 bases and J by 0 bases, and 12 bases separated the two germline ends. Germline CDR1 reads MGHDK; CDR2 reads SYGVNS. Here the CDR3 DNA reads TGTGCCAGCAGTGCTACTCGGTTCGCGAACACCGGGGAGCTGTTTTTT. It yields the protein CASSATRFANTGELFF.

There are many counts of this clonotype. This sequence joins TRBV28 and TRBJ1-5; the D is unclear. Trimming took off 5 bases at V and 5 bases at J, with 7 bases between the two ends. Germline V CDR1 and CDR2: MDHEN, SYDVKM. The CDR3 sequence is 12 residues long. The DNA for the CDR3 is TGTGCCAGCAGTCCGACGTATCAGCCCCAGCATTTT. Amino acid sequence: CASSPTYQPQHF.

The J gene is TRBJ2-1, the V gene TRBV12-3 or TRBV12-4; D gene uncertain. This CDR3 is built from 16 residues. Deletions cut 4 bases from V and 8 bases from J, with 21 bases between. As DNA, the CDR3 is TGTGCCAGCAGTTCCCTCGTCGAACGGTGGGTTCATGAGCAGTTCTTC. Residues: CASSSLVERWVHEQFF.

The CDR3 region has the DNA TGTGCCAGCATAACAAGGACTAGTGGTTCACTTACGCAGTATTTT. It encodes CASITRTSGSLTQYF. This chain joins TRBV7-8 and TRBJ2-3, with TRBD2 identical over 7 bases. Trimming took 7 bases from V and 8 from J; bases not matched to a gene: 15. The V gene's germline CDR1 is SGHVS and CDR2 FQNEAQ. The CDR3 sequence is 15 residues long.

The rearrangement uses TRBV28 and TRBJ1-2, with no clear D. Per germline, CDR1 MDHEN and CDR2 SYDVKM. V was pared by 5 bases and J by 4 bases, with 14 bases between. This CDR3 region has 14 residues. The CDR3 sequence is CASSILPGLYGYTF. The DNA of the CDR3 is TGTGCCAGCAGTATATTACCAGGTCTCTATGGCTACACCTTC.

This clonotype was seen only once. One end of the junction fails to match germline, which may point to a read error. This chain joins TRBV7-8 and TRBJ2-2; tentative D call: TRBD2 (5 bases). Germline V gene data show CDR1 as SGHVS and CDR2 as FQNEAQ. The CDR3 spans 17 residues. This chain's CDR3 is CASSSFLGPLNTGELYF. The CDR3 DNA sequence: TGTGCCAGCAGCTCGTTCCTAGGTCCCCTGAACACCGGGGAGCTGTATTTT.

Worth noting for this clonotype: An end of the junction differs from the germline gene, which may be a read error. The chain carries TRBV7-9 and TRBJ1-4; TRBD1 matches 7 bases. The CDR3 is 14 residues long. Germline loops: CDR1 SEHNR, CDR2 FQNEAQ (reference sequence). Here the CDR3 DNA reads TGTGCCAGCTGCTTTCAGGGGGGTAATGAAAAACTGTTTTTT. It codes for CASCFQGGNEKLFF.

The chain has TRBV7-9 and TRBJ1-1; D gene ambiguous. The CDR3 is 13 residues long. V was cut by 4 bases and J by 4 bases, with 10 bases left in between. Germline values: CDR1 SEHNR, CDR2 FQNEAQ (reference sequence). This CDR3 reads CASSSSVGTEAFF. The CDR3, as DNA: TGTGCCAGCAGCTCATCAGTAGGCACTGAAGCTTTCTTT.